The sequence of this T cell receptor (beta chain) was determined in a study of cytomegalovirus exposure and HLA in healthy donors. Study as a whole: Early released data comprised some 85 million unique TCRs from HLA-typed donors.

V lost 1 base, J lost 6 bases, and 18 bases lay in between. The CDR3 spans 16 residues. Germline values: CDR1 SGHNT, CDR2 YYREEE (reference sequence). Donors were ostensibly healthy at sampling, although undocumented immune exposures were probable. This PCR relied on a set of 60 Vbeta primers and 13 Jbeta primers. Under the authors' procedure: Unique TCR beta chains numbered roughly 84 million in a later analysis, with around 10 million shared. This table comes from immunoSEQ multiplex PCR, and its TCRdb copy is limited to in-frame clones, with some not included. V and J calls and clone size are given by that table; D and trimming were obtained from the DNA. The data contain 220,000 or so clones, 79% of them singletons.

Sequencing input: PBMCs. V gene TRBV5-4 combines with J gene TRBJ2-3, with D tentatively TRBD2 (6 bases). This receptor was obtained from a man aged 45 to 65 in good health and CMV-seronegative. CDR3: CASSLKSLRESDTQYF. The CDR3 DNA is TGTGCCAGCAGCTTGAAATCCCTTCGGGAGTCGGATACGCAGTATTTT. The entire variable domain, with the rest obtained from reference TRBV5-4 and TRBJ2-3, is as follows: ETGVTQSPTHLIKTRGQQVTLRCSSQSGHNTVSWYQQALGQGPQFIFQYYREEENGRGNFPPRFSGLQFPNYSSELNVNALELDDSALYLCASSLKSLRESDTQYFGPGTRLTVL.